The rows below give T cell receptor beta chains drawn from one sample of a study of T-cell memory formation after mild COVID-19. MiXCR was run by TCRdb on the 5' RACE reads, yielding one entry per CDR3 protein. The data contain more than 250,000 distinct CDR3 sequences, around 15% of them seen just once; the ten biggest clones take up roughly 25%. The source material was PBMCs or a T cell subset sorted from them (not recorded which). The receptors shown here come from a man aged 18-30 years who had mild COVID-19 (a few samples of this study predate the infection). Cell type and time point are not known. Each CDR3 is given with its conserved first and last residue. D genes are given only for firm matches. Rows give clone size only sometimes, using once, few, many, or a class for an expanded clone.

cdr3_nt: TGTGCCAGCAGCTTACAAAGCGGGGGGGAAAATGAGCAGTTCTTC; cdr3_aa: CASSLQSGGENEQFF; d_call: TRBD2; v_call: TRBV7-3; j_call: TRBJ2-1; clone_size: .
cdr3_nt: TGTGCCAGCAGCGTAGTCGGAGCGTCTACAGATACGCAGTATTTT; cdr3_aa: CASSVVGASTDTQYF; d_call: .; v_call: TRBV9; j_call: TRBJ2-3; clone_size: many
cdr3_nt: TGTGCCAGCAGCTCACCCAGGACGGTGAGCTCTGGGGCCAACGTCCTGACTTTC; cdr3_aa: CASSSPRTVSSGANVLTF; d_call: .; v_call: TRBV11-2; j_call: TRBJ2-6; clone_size: .
cdr3_nt: TGTGCCATCACTAGGGACAGGGAGGCTCGAGAGACCCAGTACTTC; cdr3_aa: CAITRDREARETQYF; d_call: TRBD1; v_call: TRBV10-3; j_call: TRBJ2-5; clone_size: .
cdr3_nt: TGTGCCAGCAGCTATCAGGGCCACGAGCAGTACTTC; cdr3_aa: CASSYQGHEQYF; d_call: .; v_call: TRBV7-9; j_call: TRBJ2-7; clone_size: .
cdr3_nt: TGTGCCAGCAGCCCAACGTGGCAAGAGACCCAGTACTTC; cdr3_aa: CASSPTWQETQYF; d_call: .; v_call: TRBV7-2; j_call: TRBJ2-5; clone_size: few
cdr3_nt: TGTGCCAGCAGCTTACCCGATCAGGGGAAAGCTTTCTTT; cdr3_aa: CASSLPDQGKAFF; d_call: .; v_call: TRBV6-5; j_call: TRBJ1-1; clone_size: .
cdr3_nt: TGTGCCATCAAGGCCACAGATACTGGAAACACCATATATTTT; cdr3_aa: CAIKATDTGNTIYF; d_call: .; v_call: TRBV10-3; j_call: TRBJ1-3; clone_size: .
cdr3_nt: TGTGCCACCAGCAGAGAGGGGGGAACGAACACCGGGGAGCTGTTTTTT; cdr3_aa: CATSREGGTNTGELFF; d_call: .; v_call: TRBV15; j_call: TRBJ2-2; clone_size: .
cdr3_nt: TGTGCCAGCCGGCCCACAGGGGGTCCCTACAATGAGCAGTTCTTC; cdr3_aa: CASRPTGGPYNEQFF; d_call: .; v_call: TRBV21-1; j_call: TRBJ2-1; clone_size: .
cdr3_nt: TGTGCCAGCAGTGATCCGGGTGCTTATCAGCCCCAGCATTTT; cdr3_aa: CASSDPGAYQPQHF; d_call: .; v_call: TRBV2; j_call: TRBJ1-5; clone_size: .
cdr3_nt: TGTGCCAGCAGTTACGCAGGGGGACTCTACGAGCAGTACTTC; cdr3_aa: CASSYAGGLYEQYF; d_call: .; v_call: TRBV6-2/TRBV6-3; j_call: TRBJ2-7; clone_size: many
cdr3_nt: TGTGCCAGCAGCTGGGGCGGGGTGAGCGGGGGTTTTCGGCACATTCAGTACTTC; cdr3_aa: CASSWGGVSGGFRHIQYF; d_call: TRBD2; v_call: TRBV6-2/TRBV6-3; j_call: TRBJ2-4; clone_size: .
cdr3_nt: TGTGCCAGCAGTTTCCTCTCTGGAGGGAACACCGGGGAGCTGTTTTTT; cdr3_aa: CASSFLSGGNTGELFF; d_call: .; v_call: TRBV25-1; j_call: TRBJ2-2; clone_size: few
cdr3_nt: TGCAGTGCCGACGCTAGGACAGGTGCTAATCAGCCCCAGCATTTT; cdr3_aa: CSADARTGANQPQHF; d_call: TRBD1; v_call: TRBV20-1; j_call: TRBJ1-5; clone_size: .
cdr3_nt: TGCAGTGCTAGCGGACACAGCAATCAGCCCCAGCATTTT; cdr3_aa: CSASGHSNQPQHF; d_call: .; v_call: TRBV20-1; j_call: TRBJ1-5; clone_size: few
cdr3_nt: TGTGCCAGCAGCTCCAGCTTACAGGGACCTAATGAAAAACTGTTTTTT; cdr3_aa: CASSSSLQGPNEKLFF; d_call: .; v_call: TRBV11-2; j_call: TRBJ1-4; clone_size: .
cdr3_nt: TGCAGTGCCGTCCGAGGGACAGGGGGCCTCTATGAGCAGTTCTTC; cdr3_aa: CSAVRGTGGLYEQFF; d_call: TRBD1; v_call: TRBV20-1; j_call: TRBJ2-1; clone_size: .
cdr3_nt: TGCGCCAGCAGCTTGGGCGGCGACGGGGAGACCCAGTACTTC; cdr3_aa: CASSLGGDGETQYF; d_call: .; v_call: TRBV5-1; j_call: TRBJ2-5; clone_size: many
cdr3_nt: TGTGCCTGGAGTATGGAGGGGGAGAGGGAAAAACTGTTTTTT; cdr3_aa: CAWSMEGEREKLFF; d_call: .; v_call: TRBV30; j_call: TRBJ1-4; clone_size: many
cdr3_nt: TGTGCCAGCAGTATAACTAGCGGGGGGGTAATTGATGAGCAGTTCTTC; cdr3_aa: CASSITSGGVIDEQFF; d_call: TRBD2; v_call: TRBV27; j_call: TRBJ2-1; clone_size: few
cdr3_nt: TGTGCCACCGACGTCGGGGGCGTCTACAATGAGCAGTTCTTC; cdr3_aa: CATDVGGVYNEQFF; d_call: .; v_call: TRBV2; j_call: TRBJ2-1; clone_size: .
cdr3_nt: TGTGCCAGCAGCGGTTCCGGGGGACAGCAGCATGAAAAACTGTTTTTT; cdr3_aa: CASSGSGGQQHEKLFF; d_call: TRBD1; v_call: TRBV9; j_call: TRBJ1-4; clone_size: few
cdr3_nt: TGTGCCAGCAGCTTAGGGGCGGGGGGTAGTGAGCAGTTCTTC; cdr3_aa: CASSLGAGGSEQFF; d_call: TRBD2; v_call: TRBV7-2; j_call: TRBJ2-1; clone_size: many
cdr3_nt: TGTGCCAGCAGTTTAAGGGTTGAGACCCAGTACTTC; cdr3_aa: CASSLRVETQYF; d_call: .; v_call: TRBV12-3/TRBV12-4; j_call: TRBJ2-5; clone_size: many
cdr3_nt: TGTGCCAGCAGCCCATCAAGACAGGGCTTATCACCCCTCCACTTT; cdr3_aa: CASSPSRQGLSPLHF; d_call: TRBD1; v_call: TRBV11-2; j_call: TRBJ1-6; clone_size: many
cdr3_nt: TGCAGTGTCACCGGGCAGAGCTACGAGCAGTACTTC; cdr3_aa: CSVTGQSYEQYF; d_call: .; v_call: TRBV20-1; j_call: TRBJ2-7; clone_size: .
cdr3_nt: TGCGCCAGCAGCCAAAATATGGGCGGCAGTAATGGCATTCAGTACTTC; cdr3_aa: CASSQNMGGSNGIQYF; d_call: .; v_call: TRBV4-1; j_call: TRBJ2-4; clone_size: .
cdr3_nt: TGTGCCAGCAGCCTTAGCGGGGGGGGTCGAGGGGCCCAGTACTTC; cdr3_aa: CASSLSGGGRGAQYF; d_call: TRBD2; v_call: TRBV6-1; j_call: TRBJ2-5; clone_size: few
cdr3_nt: TGCAGCGTTCTTGACCTTAGGAGCGGGGAGCAGTACTTC; cdr3_aa: CSVLDLRSGEQYF; d_call: .; v_call: TRBV29-1; j_call: TRBJ2-7; clone_size: many
cdr3_nt: TGTGCCAGCTCTCCGCGGACTAGCGGGGGCGGAGAGACCCAGTACTTC; cdr3_aa: CASSPRTSGGGETQYF; d_call: TRBD2; v_call: TRBV18; j_call: TRBJ2-5; clone_size: few
cdr3_nt: TGTGCCAGCAGCCGAACAGGTAGCGGGCCCCAGCATTTT; cdr3_aa: CASSRTGSGPQHF; d_call: .; v_call: TRBV7-2; j_call: TRBJ1-5; clone_size: .
cdr3_nt: TGTGCCAGCAGTACCTACAGGTCTGGGGCCAACGTCCTGACTTTC; cdr3_aa: CASSTYRSGANVLTF; d_call: .; v_call: TRBV6-5; j_call: TRBJ2-6; clone_size: .
cdr3_nt: TGCGCCAGCAGCTCCGGGGAGGGAGGAGGAAACATTCAGTACTTC; cdr3_aa: CASSSGEGGGNIQYF; d_call: TRBD2; v_call: TRBV5-1; j_call: TRBJ2-4; clone_size: .
cdr3_nt: TGTGCCAGCATACGAGGCCTAGCAAGGGAGACCCAGTACTTC; cdr3_aa: CASIRGLARETQYF; d_call: .; v_call: TRBV6-2/TRBV6-3; j_call: TRBJ2-5; clone_size: .
cdr3_nt: TGCAGTGCTAGAGATACTAGTGGAGGCACAGATACGCAGTATTTT; cdr3_aa: CSARDTSGGTDTQYF; d_call: .; v_call: TRBV20-1; j_call: TRBJ2-3; clone_size: many
cdr3_nt: TGCGCCAGCAGCTCCCAGGGGAGCACAGATACGCAGTATTTT; cdr3_aa: CASSSQGSTDTQYF; d_call: .; v_call: TRBV5-1; j_call: TRBJ2-3; clone_size: few
cdr3_nt: TGCAGTGCTAGAGAGGTGGGGGGACCCACAGATACGCAGTATTTT; cdr3_aa: CSAREVGGPTDTQYF; d_call: .; v_call: TRBV20-1; j_call: TRBJ2-3; clone_size: few
cdr3_nt: TGTGCTAGTGGTTTCTTTATCGCGACGAGTGGCAGGGCGATTTTTGAATCGGACACTGAAGCTTTCTTT; cdr3_aa: CASGFFIATSGRAIFESDTEAFF; d_call: .; v_call: TRBV12-5; j_call: TRBJ1-1; clone_size: few
cdr3_nt: TGTGCCAGCAGTTACGGGCCAGGAACCTACGAGCAGTACTTC; cdr3_aa: CASSYGPGTYEQYF; d_call: .; v_call: TRBV6-5; j_call: TRBJ2-7; clone_size: .
cdr3_nt: TGTGCCAGCAGTTATGAGTTGGGCACTGAAGCTTTCTTT; cdr3_aa: CASSYELGTEAFF; d_call: .; v_call: TRBV6-2/TRBV6-3; j_call: TRBJ1-1; clone_size: .